This T cell receptor beta chain was documented in a study of shared clonotypes between healthy human individuals. This CDR3 region has 15 residues. CDR1 and CDR2 (germline): SGHAT, FQNNGV. Trimming removed 1 base from V and 3 bases from J, with 9 bases in between. Libraries were prepared by immunoSEQ multiplex PCR; TCRdb keeps only in-frame clonotypes and omits some of them. The repertoire holds about 2,200,000 clones, 85% to 95% seen once, with under 2% in the top ten. Positively selected for CCR7, the CD45RO-negative cells used as naive CD8 cells excluded terminally differentiated effector memory CD45RA+ cells. The table lists this clone with a few counts.

This sequence joins TRBV11-2 and TRBJ2-2; D remains ambiguous. The sample consisted of naive CD8+ T cells from PBMCs. The TCR comes from a man between 18 and 35 years old in good health. Some clones in this sample may be carry-over from other donors' samples. The CDR3 DNA is TGTGCCAGCAGCTTAGCGGCAGGATACACCGGGGAGCTGTTTTTT. Its protein is CASSLAAGYTGELFF.